These T cell receptor beta chains were read from a single sample in a study of human T cells and chemical hapten exposure. One entry per CDR3 protein, called by TCRdb with MiXCR from the RACE reads. This table holds 380,000 or so distinct CDR3 sequences, more than 4.5% found once. The input for sequencing was whole blood, taken in connection with sensitization to the hapten diphenylcyclopropenone (DPC). Receptors originate from a woman in her forties or fifties with alopecia areata. Some clones in this sample may be carry-over from other donors' samples. Both conserved end residues are part of each CDR3. The D gene is left open where the match is weak.

>TRBJ1-5|TRBV18|-
CASSAISLGLLPQHF
>TRBJ2-1|TRBV28|-
CASKKGGSAGNEQFF
>TRBJ2-1|TRBV9|-
CASSESPNEQFF
>TRBJ1-4|TRBV28|-
CASSLWQGRGEKLFF
>TRBJ1-6|TRBV5-1|-
CASTPSGAGANSPLHF
>TRBJ1-2|TRBV5-4|-
CASSPANYGYTF
>TRBJ2-3|TRBV7-6|-
CASSEWDGTDTQYF
>TRBJ2-2|TRBV4-1|-
CASSLGGGRSGELFF
>TRBJ2-7|TRBV6-5|TRBD1
CASSYLLQGAHVEQYF
>TRBJ2-5|TRBV24-1|-
CATSADPSAQETQYF
>TRBJ2-1|TRBV7-9|-
CASSSSNNEQFF
>TRBJ2-3|TRBV6-6|TRBD2
CASRPAGREFTDTQYF
>TRBJ1-6|TRBV7-2|-
CASSLAENSPLHF
>TRBJ1-1|TRBV4-1|-
CASSLTDTNTEAFF
>TRBJ2-3|TRBV7-6|TRBD1
CASSSSTGVYTDTQYF
>TRBJ2-7|TRBV28|-
CASSLGTVSSYEQYF
>TRBJ1-5|TRBV18|-
CASSPQVLKPQHF
>TRBJ2-5|TRBV14|-
CASSLGLAKLQETQYF
>TRBJ2-1|TRBV7-2|TRBD2
CASSPASGGAINEQFF
>TRBJ2-1|TRBV29-1|TRBD1
CSGDRGSNEQFF
>TRBJ2-7|TRBV6-2/TRBV6-3|TRBD2
CASSYLAGGYEQYF
>TRBJ2-4|TRBV21-1|-
CASSTGDGGAKNIQYF
>TRBJ2-1|TRBV10-3|-
CAISISGREQFF
>TRBJ2-5|TRBV5-4|-
CASSLGAAEETQYF
>TRBJ2-5|TRBV18|-
CASSPISRETQYF
>TRBJ2-4|TRBV6-1|-
CASSEVAGTENIQYF
>TRBJ1-2|TRBV29-1|-
CSVTTGTNYGYTF
>TRBJ1-1|TRBV18|-
CASSQGRTEAFF
>TRBJ1-4|TRBV20-1|TRBD1
CSADAGQEIEKLFF
>TRBJ2-7|TRBV2|TRBD1
CASSDRDRSSYEQYF
>TRBJ2-6|TRBV19|TRBD1
CASSRRALQGAISGANVLTF
>TRBJ2-1|TRBV7-9|TRBD2
CASSPKRESYNEQFF
>TRBJ1-1|TRBV3-1|-
CASSQEVLQREVPEAFF
>TRBJ1-1|TRBV15|-
CATSRTANTEAFF
>TRBJ1-4|TRBV18|-
CASSTAINEKLFF
>TRBJ2-7|TRBV5-1|-
CASSFLESGRDEQYF
>TRBJ1-6|TRBV6-5|-
CASRESGQLNSPLHF
>TRBJ1-2|TRBV5-1|TRBD1
CASSLALGQNYGYTF
>TRBJ1-1|TRBV6-5|-
CASSSTGPAFF
>TRBJ2-1|TRBV12-5|TRBD2
CASGPGLAGVEQFF
>TRBJ1-6|TRBV4-1|-
CASSQGLRDINSPLHF
>TRBJ2-5|TRBV20-1|-
CSAMAGGETQYF
>TRBJ2-4|TRBV6-1|-
CASSETRRAKNIQYF
>TRBJ2-3|TRBV7-2|TRBD2
CASSSPSGGLTSTDTQYF
>TRBJ1-4|TRBV28|TRBD1
CASSFWGQGDEKLFF
>TRBJ2-3|TRBV12-3/TRBV12-4|TRBD2
CASSGGGATDTQYF
>TRBJ1-2|TRBV6-1|TRBD1
CASTDNRGIYGYTF
>TRBJ2-5|TRBV13|-
CASSVGGLGSRPETQYF
>TRBJ2-2|TRBV29-1|-
CSVVTEAGELFF
>TRBJ2-7|TRBV27|TRBD1
CASSRGTGPYEQYF
>TRBJ1-1|TRBV28|TRBD1
CASIRDRHEAFF
>TRBJ1-5|TRBV12-5|-
CASGSTGVEQPQHF
>TRBJ2-3|TRBV11-1|-
CASSRDGRTDTQYF